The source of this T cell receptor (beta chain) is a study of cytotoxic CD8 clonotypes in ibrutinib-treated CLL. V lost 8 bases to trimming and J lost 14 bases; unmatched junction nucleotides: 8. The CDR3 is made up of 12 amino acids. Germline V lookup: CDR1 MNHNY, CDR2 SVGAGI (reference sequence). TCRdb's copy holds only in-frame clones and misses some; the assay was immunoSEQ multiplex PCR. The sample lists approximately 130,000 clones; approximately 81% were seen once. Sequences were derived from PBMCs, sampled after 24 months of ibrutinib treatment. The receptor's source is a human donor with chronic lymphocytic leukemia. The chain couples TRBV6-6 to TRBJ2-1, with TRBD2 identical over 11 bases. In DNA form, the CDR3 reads TGTGCCAGCGCGACTAGCGGGGCTGGTGAGTTCTTC. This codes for CASATSGAGEFF.